The clone carrying this TCR beta chain was recorded only once. What it binds is not known. These data are taken from a study of CD8+ T cells in alopecia areata. In the study overall: Treated patients were dosed with oral tofacitinib, taking 5 to 10 mg twice daily.

V lost 7 bases and J 0 bases, leaving 10 bases between the germline ends. The CDR3 extends over 13 amino acids. Germline CDR1 is SQVTM and CDR2 is ANQGSEA. Whole-study results and caveats: Higher clonality and more expanded CD8+ clones appeared in lesional than normal scalp.

Sequencing templates came from extracted RNA that was reverse transcribed into cDNA. Clones were sequenced by immunoSEQ multiplex PCR, and TCRdb holds only the in-frame ones, with some missing. The data show approximately 89,000 clones, about 45% seen once. Sequencing was performed on CD4+ T cells sorted from blood. The sequence derives from a human donor with alopecia areata. The chain uses TRBV29-1 and TRBJ2-1; TRBD2 is a possible D gene (5 bases). Here the CDR3 DNA reads TGCAGCGCCCGCCGGGGCTCCTACAATGAGCAGTTCTTC. Protein sequence: CSARRGSYNEQFF.